A single sample is the source of the 31 T cell receptor beta chains below, sequenced in a study of blood T cell repertoires in COVID-19. Only in-frame clones appear in the TCRdb table, and some are missing; sequencing was by immunoSEQ multiplex PCR. The top ten clones hold roughly 3.9% of a sample with about 42,000 clones, about 87% of them seen once. The source material was peripheral blood. These TCRs come from a human donor in a cohort sampled during active COVID-19.

The rearrangement links TRBV3-1 (or the pseudogene TRBV3-2) to TRBJ2-2; a weak D match, TRBD1 (6 bases). CDR1 and CDR2 from the germline V gene are LGHDT and YNNKEL (reference sequence). V was clipped by 3 bases and J by 8 bases, with 22 bases between them. This CDR3 has 17 residues. CDR3 nucleotides: TGTGCCAGCAGCCACCCTTGGGGGCGCGTCTTTCTGGGGGAGCTGTTTTTT. Residues: CASSHPWGRVFLGELFF.

The rearrangement joins TRBV3-1 (or the pseudogene TRBV3-2) to TRBJ2-3; 16 bases fit TRBD2. J was trimmed by 9 bases and V by 4 bases; bases with no gene match: 10. This CDR3 has 17 amino acids. Germline lookup yields CDR1 LGHDT and CDR2 YNNKEL (reference sequence). CDR3 residues: CASSPFGTSGGAETQYF. The CDR3 DNA reads TGTGCCAGCAGCCCCTTTGGGACTAGCGGGGGGGCGGAAACGCAGTATTTT.

The V gene is TRBV11-2, the J gene TRBJ2-2, with 10 nucleotides matching TRBD2. The CDR3 sequence is 15 residues long. The germline gives CDR1 SGHAT, CDR2 FQNNGV. V lost 5 bases, J lost 3 bases, and 3 bases stayed unmatched. The DNA of the CDR3 is TGTGCCAGCAGCCAAGGACTAGCGGACACCGGGGAGCTGTTTTTT. Amino acids: CASSQGLADTGELFF.

This chain links TRBV24-1 with TRBJ2-2; 9 bases line up with TRBD1. Germline-derived CDR1 and CDR2 are KGHDR and SFDVKD. V lost 7 bases, J lost 1 base, and 3 bases stayed unmatched. There are 15 residues in the CDR3. The CDR3 region has the DNA TGTGCCACCAGGCCGGGACAGGGGAACACCGGGGAGCTGTTTTTT. It encodes CATRPGQGNTGELFF.

This clone was seen more than once but under ten times. The junction differs from germline at one of its ends, possibly a read error. For the CDR3, the DNA is TGTGCCAGCAGTTCAAGACTAGCCGTACACTTC. Its protein is CASSSRLAVHF. The chain uses TRBV7-8 and TRBJ2-7; 7 bases match TRBD2. The CDR3 is made up of 11 amino acids. Germline CDR1 SGHVS, CDR2 FQNEAQ.

The chain recombines TRBV27 with TRBJ1-2; 9 nucleotides line up with TRBD1. This CDR3 spans 15 amino acids. Germline V gene data show CDR1 as MNHEY and CDR2 as SMNVEV (reference sequence). The V gene end was trimmed by 4 bases and the J gene end by 4 bases; junction bases not matched to a gene: 7. CDR3 nucleotides: TGTGCCAGCAGTTCCCCAGGACAGGGGACCTATGGCTACACCTTC. Protein product: CASSSPGQGTYGYTF.

This chain joins TRBV21-1 and TRBJ2-7; the table's D gene call, TRBD1, was not cross checked with the DNA. TRBV21-1 represents a pseudogene. The CDR3 extends over 15 amino acids. The CDR3 nucleotides are TGTGCCAGCAGCAAAGTAGAGGGGGCCCCCTACGAGCAGTACTTC. Residues: CASSKVEGAPYEQYF.

This chain connects TRBV9 to TRBJ2-3; 14 nucleotides line up with TRBD2. From germline, CDR1 is SGDLS and CDR2 YYNGEE. The CDR3 is 17 amino acids. Trimming took 0 bases from V and 4 from J; bases not matched to a gene: 4. CDR3 region: CASSVATSGRAADTQYF. The CDR3 DNA reads as TGTGCCAGCAGCGTAGCGACTAGCGGGAGGGCGGCAGATACGCAGTATTTT.

The rearrangement uses TRBV3-1 (or the pseudogene TRBV3-2) and TRBJ2-7; no clear D gene. Germline lookup yields CDR1 LGHDT and CDR2 YNNKEL (reference sequence). V lost 0 bases, J lost 2 bases, and 11 bases lay in between. The CDR3 consists of 15 residues. The CDR3: CASSQDWRSPYEQYF. The CDR3 coding sequence is TGTGCCAGCAGCCAAGATTGGCGGAGTCCCTACGAGCAGTACTTC.

This clone was found once. The chain links TRBV7-3 to TRBJ2-1, with TRBD1 matching 12 bases. Trimming at V came to 5 bases and at J to 8 bases, leaving 4 bases not matched to a gene. CDR1 and CDR2 (germline): SGHTA, FQGTGA. The CDR3 length is 14 residues. Here the CDR3 reads CASSRDRGPYEQFF. Written as DNA, the CDR3 is TGTGCCAGCAGCCGGGACAGGGGGCCGTATGAGCAGTTCTTC.

On this clone itself: A far larger clone is only one base removed, so a read error is likely. The chain employs TRBV7-6 and TRBJ2-3, with 12 bases aligning to TRBD2. The germline CDR1 and CDR2 sequences are SGHVS and FNYEAQ. Trimming took 4 bases from V and 1 from J; bases not matched to a gene: 0. The CDR3 loop spans 15 amino acids. CDR3 in amino acids: CASSWTSGGTDTQYF. In nucleotides, the CDR3 is TGTGCCAGCAGCTGGACTAGCGGGGGCACAGATACGCAGTATTTT.

This chain joins TRBV6-5 and TRBJ1-2; 7 nucleotides align to TRBD1. Germline V gives CDR1 MNHEY, CDR2 SVGAGI. The CDR3 extends over 13 amino acids. V lost 6 bases and J lost 6; bases outside the gene matches: 7. The CDR3 sequence is CASSLTGMDGYTF. The CDR3, as DNA: TGTGCCAGCAGCTTGACAGGGATGGATGGCTACACCTTC.

This chain connects TRBV5-1 to TRBJ1-1, with 9 bases fitting TRBD1. The CDR3 has 14 residues. J lost 3 bases, V lost 3 bases, and 3 bases had no gene match. Per germline, CDR1 SGHRS and CDR2 YFSETQ. The CDR3 loop reads CASSSQGADTEAFF. The CDR3 nucleotides are TGCGCCAGCAGCTCACAGGGGGCCGACACTGAAGCTTTCTTT.

The chain recombines TRBV5-4 with TRBJ2-3, with a weak D call TRBD1 (5 bases). The CDR3 runs 15 residues. V was pared by 4 bases and J by 2 bases, with 14 bases between. Germline V gene sequence: CDR1 SGHNT, CDR2 YYREEE (reference sequence). CDR3 in DNA: TGTGCCAGCAGCCAGAGCAGGGCGGACACAGATACGCAGTATTTT. Translating it yields CASSQSRADTDTQYF.

This clone was seen a few times. V is TRBV30 and J is TRBJ1-2; D is unresolved. The V gene's germline CDR1 is GTSNPN and CDR2 SVGIG (reference sequence). The CDR3 runs to 12 residues. V was cut by 2 bases and J by 7 bases, with 11 bases left in between. Here the CDR3 reads CAWSRQSGGYTF. The CDR3 DNA reads TGTGCCTGGAGTAGGCAGTCGGGTGGCTACACCTTC.

This chain uses TRBV6-1 with TRBJ1-2; 8 nucleotides agree with TRBD1. In germline, CDR1 is MNHNS, CDR2 SASEGT. The CDR3 has 15 amino acids. Trimming cost V 0 bases and J 4 bases; bases outside gene matches: 4. CDR3 DNA: TGTGCCAGCAGTGAAGCAGCAGGGGGCATCTATGGCTACACCTTC. It codes for CASSEAAGGIYGYTF.

The chain combines TRBV7-2 with TRBJ1-6, with D unresolved. There are 16 residues in the CDR3. Deletions cut 5 bases from V and 10 bases from J, with 21 bases between. CDR1 and CDR2 from the germline V gene are SGHTA and FQGNSA. CDR3 protein: CASSLTPEGYQSPLHF. In DNA form, the CDR3 reads TGTGCCAGCAGCCTTACCCCCGAGGGTTACCAGTCACCCCTCCACTTT.

The J gene is TRBJ2-3, the V gene TRBV9; 10 bases line up with TRBD2. J gave up 0 bases and V 0 bases, and 4 bases lay outside the gene matches. The CDR3 loop spans 17 amino acids. Germline CDR1 reads SGDLS; CDR2 reads YYNGEE. CDR3 in amino acids: CASSVGVAGGSTDTQYF. The CDR3 DNA reads TGTGCCAGCAGCGTAGGAGTAGCGGGAGGTAGCACAGATACGCAGTATTTT. The entire variable domain, with the rest obtained from reference TRBV9 and TRBJ2-3, is as follows: DSGVTQTPKHLITATGQRVTLRCSPRSGDLSVYWYQQSLDQGLQFLIQYYNGEERAKGNILERFSAQQFPDLHSELNLSSLELGDSALYFCASSVGVAGGSTDTQYFGPGTRLTVL.

This clone was observed once. The rearrangement joins TRBV12-2 to TRBJ2-1; the table's D gene call, TRBD2, was not cross checked with the DNA. TRBV12-2 is assigned pseudogene status. This CDR3 contains 17 residues. CDR3 nucleotides: TGTGCAAGTCGCTTTGGTCCACACGGGACTAGCGTAGGTGAGCAGTTCTTC. Translation gives CASRFGPHGTSVGEQFF.

The J gene is TRBJ2-7, the V gene TRBV30; D is perhaps TRBD1 (6 bases). The CDR3 extends over 13 amino acids. V was shortened by 0 bases and J by 5 bases, with 11 bases between the two germline ends. Germline V gene lookup returns CDR1 GTSNPN and CDR2 SVGIG (reference sequence). CDR3 in amino acids: CAWSVGRGDEQYF. CDR3 DNA sequence: TGTGCCTGGAGTGTAGGCAGGGGCGACGAGCAGTACTTC.

The chain links TRBV6-5 to TRBJ1-2, with D unresolved. The CDR3 totals 13 residues. Trimming pared 2 bases from V and 2 bases from J, leaving 6 bases between. Germline V lookup: CDR1 MNHEY, CDR2 SVGAGI. CDR3 amino acids: CASSYRQNYGYTF. The CDR3 nucleotides are TGTGCCAGCAGTTACCGTCAGAACTATGGCTACACCTTC.

V usage is TRBV9 and J usage is TRBJ2-1, with D perhaps TRBD2 (6 bases). Germline CDR1 is SGDLS and CDR2 is YYNGEE. Trimming left V 0 bases short and J 7 bases short, with 11 bases between. The CDR3 covers 14 residues. The CDR3 region has the DNA TGTGCCAGCAGCGTAGCGGGAGTTAATAATGAGCAGTTCTTC. Translation: CASSVAGVNNEQFF.

The gene calls are TRBV24-1 and TRBJ2-1; maybe TRBD1 (6 bases). With 6 bases removed from V and 5 bases from J, the gap between germline ends came to 19 bases. CDR3 length: 16 residues. Germline values: CDR1 KGHDR, CDR2 SFDVKD. This CDR3 is CATSPAGQPIDNEQFF. The CDR3 DNA reads as TGTGCCACCAGTCCGGCAGGACAGCCAATAGACAATGAGCAGTTCTTC.

CDR3 sequence reads: CASSLVIQGAEAFF. The DNA for the CDR3 is TGTGCCAGCAGCTTAGTTATACAGGGCGCTGAAGCTTTCTTT. This chain connects TRBV11-2 to TRBJ1-1, with D possibly being TRBD1 (6 bases). The germline CDR1 and CDR2 sequences are SGHAT and FQNNGV. The CDR3 has 14 residues. Between the trimmed V and J ends, which lost 1 base and 6 bases, there was a span of 12 bases.

V usage is TRBV2 and J usage is TRBJ2-5; 13 bases line up with TRBD2. Looked up from germline, CDR1 is SNHLY and CDR2 is FYNNEI. The junction had 4 bases not matched to a gene; V was cut back by 7 bases and J by 2 bases. CDR3 length: 15 residues. The CDR3 loop is CASIVLAGGQETQYF. DNA of the CDR3: TGTGCCAGCATTGTACTAGCGGGGGGGCAAGAGACCCAGTACTTC.

The chain's CDR3 is CASSLSGGSGELFF. The DNA for the CDR3 is TGTGCCAGCAGCCTTAGCGGGGGATCCGGGGAGCTGTTTTTT. The chain employs TRBV2 and TRBJ2-2; 9 bases fit TRBD2. The V segment lost 6 bases and the J segment 6 bases; nucleotides outside the gene matches: 5. There are 14 residues in the CDR3. From germline, CDR1 is SNHLY and CDR2 FYNNEI.

The chain has TRBV6-5 and TRBJ2-5; tentatively, D is TRBD2 (5 bases). The V end lost 6 bases, the J end lost 3 bases, and 11 bases lay between the germline ends. This CDR3 has 13 residues. The germline V gene has CDR1 MNHEY and CDR2 SVGAGI. As DNA, the CDR3 is TGTGCCAGCAGGAAGGACTCCAAAGAGACCCAGTACTTC. Translated: CASRKDSKETQYF.

The J gene is TRBJ1-5, the V gene TRBV4-1, with D possibly TRBD1 on 5 matching bases. The CDR3 contains 15 residues. Germline V lookup: CDR1 MGHRA, CDR2 YSYEKL. V gave up 1 base and J gave up 2 bases, with 9 bases separating them. CDR3 protein: CASSQVWGGNQPQHF. The CDR3 nucleotides read TGCGCCAGCAGCCAAGTCTGGGGGGGCAATCAGCCCCAGCATTTT.

The gene calls are TRBV5-1 and TRBJ1-2; 11 positions agree with TRBD1. Germline-derived CDR1 and CDR2 are SGHRS and YFSETQ. The CDR3 extends over 14 amino acids. J lost 7 bases, V lost 4 bases, and 6 bases had no gene match. The CDR3 DNA reads as TGCGCCAGCAGCGGGGACAGGGGGTCGGGTGGCTACACCTTC. It encodes CASSGDRGSGGYTF.

V gene TRBV2 combines with J gene TRBJ2-3; 8 positions match TRBD2. Germline CDR1 is SNHLY and CDR2 is FYNNEI. The V segment lost 9 bases and the J segment 1 base; nucleotides outside the gene matches: 6. This CDR3 has 14 residues. The CDR3 bases are TGTGCCAGTTCAGCGGGAGCACGCACAGATACGCAGTATTTT. Its translation: CASSAGARTDTQYF.

CDR3 in amino acids: CASSLQLTPGELFF. The CDR3 bases are TGTGCCAGCAGCTTACAATTGACTCCCGGGGAGCTGTTTTTT. This chain connects TRBV11-2 to TRBJ2-2; D not resolved. The CDR3 spans 14 residues. CDR1 is SGHAT and CDR2 is FQNNGV in the germline V gene. Trimming pared 2 bases from V and 6 bases from J, leaving 10 bases between. The whole variable domain, filled in from reference TRBV11-2 and TRBJ2-2, reads EAGVAQSPRYKIIEKRQSVAFWCNPISGHATLYWYQQILGQGPKLLIQFQNNGVVDDSQLPKDRFSAERLKGVDSTLKIQPAKLEDSAVYLCASSLQLTPGELFFGEGSRLTVL.